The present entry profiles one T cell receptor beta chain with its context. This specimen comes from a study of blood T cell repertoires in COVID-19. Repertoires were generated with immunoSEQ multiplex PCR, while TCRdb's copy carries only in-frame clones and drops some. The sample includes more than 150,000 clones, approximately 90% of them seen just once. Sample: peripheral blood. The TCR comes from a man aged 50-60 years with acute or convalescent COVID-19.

CDR3 in DNA: TGTGCCAGCAGCTTAGATTCGCCCCGACTAGCGGGCACAGATACGCAGTATTTT. Its translation: CASSLDSPRLAGTDTQYF. The chain recombines TRBV11-2 with TRBJ2-3; 9 bases align to TRBD2. The V segment lost 0 bases and the J segment 1 base; nucleotides outside the gene matches: 8. CDR3 length equals 18 residues. Germline CDR1 is SGHAT and CDR2 is FQNNGV.